This T cell receptor (beta chain) comes out of a study of shared clonotypes between healthy human individuals. The study, taken as a whole, reports: Generation probabilities were higher for clonotypes shared across all four sorted-subset donors than for unshared ones. Sampling involved blood alone; tissue repertoires likely differ. The small donor group covered limited genetic and exposure diversity.

Assay: immunoSEQ multiplex PCR; the TCRdb copy retains only in-frame clones and omits some. This table has about 1.4 million clones, roughly 95% appearing once. Remarks on this clone: The antigen remains undetermined.

Germline V gives CDR1 MGHRA, CDR2 YSYEKL. The CDR3 covers 18 residues. Trimming removed 4 bases from V and 6 bases from J, with 28 bases in between. Sequencing was done on a sample of naive CD4+ T cells sorted from blood. Sample subset: CD45RA+ positively selected. The TCR sequence derives from a man aged 30-40 years in good health. J is TRBJ2-7 and V is TRBV4-1; D might be TRBD1 (7 bases). CDR3 sequence (DNA): TGCGCCAGCAGCCTCTTACCCCAGGGGCCAGGGGGGTCGCTCGAGCAGTACTTC. This codes for CASSLLPQGPGGSLEQYF.